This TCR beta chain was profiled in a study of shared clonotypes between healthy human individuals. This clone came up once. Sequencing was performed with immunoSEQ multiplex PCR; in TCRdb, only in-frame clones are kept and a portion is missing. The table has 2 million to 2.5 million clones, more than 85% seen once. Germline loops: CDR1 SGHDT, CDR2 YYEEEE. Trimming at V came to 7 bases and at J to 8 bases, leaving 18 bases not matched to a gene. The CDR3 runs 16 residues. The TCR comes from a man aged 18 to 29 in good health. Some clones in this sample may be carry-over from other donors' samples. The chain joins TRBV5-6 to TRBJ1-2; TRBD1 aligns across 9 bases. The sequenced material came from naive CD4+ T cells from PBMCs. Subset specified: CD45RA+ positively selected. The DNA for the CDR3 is TGTGCCAGCGCCGGTCCTACAGGGGGCGCGACATTAGGCTACACCTTC. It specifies CASAGPTGGATLGYTF. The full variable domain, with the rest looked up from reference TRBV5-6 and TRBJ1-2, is DAGVTQSPTHLIKTRGQQVTLRCSPKSGHDTVSWYQQALGQGPQFIFQYYEEEERQRGNFPDRFSGHQFPNYSSELNVNALLLGDSALYLCASAGPTGGATLGYTFGSGTRLTVV.